This T cell receptor (beta chain) was retrieved from a study of T cells in Graves' hyperthyroidism and ophthalmopathy. TCR beta CDR3 region amplification was performed from RNA transcripts. The HTBI primer set drove a first-round RT-PCR of the TCR CDR3. TCRdb analysed the multiplex PCR reads with MiXCR anew, one entry per CDR3 protein. The sample yields about 370,000 distinct CDR3 sequences, about 15% seen once. The CDR3 is 12 amino acids. V was shortened by 2 bases and J by 2 bases, with 4 bases between the two germline ends. CDR1 is WNHNN and CDR2 is SYGVQD in the germline V gene (reference sequence). PBMCs stemmed from around 10 ml fresh peripheral blood. This clonotype was seen many times.

The sample was blood. This clonotype was obtained from a woman in her fifties or sixties with Graves' ophthalmopathy. The chain employs TRBV10-1 and TRBJ2-7; no firm D call. The CDR3 DNA reads as TGCGCCAGCAGTGAGAACACCTACGAGCAGTACTTC. Protein sequence: CASSENTYEQYF.